This T cell receptor (beta chain) comes out of a study of cytomegalovirus exposure and HLA in healthy donors. Data came from immunoSEQ multiplex PCR; TCRdb stores just in-frame clones and leaves some out. The repertoire consists of a few hundred thousand clones, with 75% to 95% occurring once and the leading ten covering 0.85% to 1.2%. This clone has just one count. The antigen is unknown. The study, taken as a whole, reports: The authors enumerated around 150 TCR beta chains as linked to cytomegalovirus.

The donors were in the approximately 120-subject validation cohort, distinct from the approximately 670-subject first cohort. The sequence came from a woman aged 18-29 years in good health and CMV-seronegative. What was sequenced was PBMCs.

Here the CDR3 reads CASSPPVAYEQYF. In DNA, the CDR3 is TGTGCCAGCTCACCGCCGGTAGCTTACGAGCAGTACTTC. The chain joins TRBV18 to TRBJ2-7; D is undetermined. V was clipped by 3 bases and J by 4 bases, with 10 bases between them. Germline-derived CDR1 and CDR2 are KGHSH and LQKENI. There are 13 residues in the CDR3.